These 29 T cell receptor beta chains share one sample of origin, sequenced in a study of blood T cell repertoires in COVID-19. Using immunoSEQ multiplex PCR, the repertoire was profiled, and TCRdb retains in-frame clones only, with some absent. Among 150,000 to 200,000 clones listed, more than 65% were seen once. Sequenced input: PBMCs or T cells enriched from blood (not recorded which). Receptors were obtained from a man in his forties or fifties who had recovered from COVID-19.

The chain recombines TRBV3-1 (or the pseudogene TRBV3-2) with TRBJ2-7; TRBD2 agrees at 9 bases. After removal of 1 base from V and 4 bases from J, the junction contained 5 bases not matched to a gene. The CDR3 length is 15 residues. Per germline, CDR1 LGHDT and CDR2 YNNKEL (reference sequence). The CDR3 sequence is CASSQGTSVGYEQYF. The CDR3 DNA reads TGTGCCAGCAGCCAAGGGACTAGCGTAGGTTACGAGCAGTACTTC.

The rearrangement joins TRBV18 to TRBJ1-1; possibly TRBD1 for D (6 bases). This CDR3 has 17 residues. The germline gives CDR1 KGHSH, CDR2 LQKENI. V lost 4 bases, J lost 1 base, and 19 bases lay in between. The CDR3 region has the DNA TGTGCCAGCTCACGAACTTTAGGGGGAGCAACGAACACTGAAGCTTTCTTT. This sequence encodes CASSRTLGGATNTEAFF.

The chain employs TRBV12-3 or TRBV12-4 and TRBJ2-5; D is uncertain. Between the trimmed V and J ends, which lost 5 bases and 4 bases, there was a span of 11 bases. This CDR3 region has 13 residues. CDR3 region: CASSTVLRETQYF. CDR3 nucleotides: TGTGCCAGCAGTACGGTTTTAAGAGAGACCCAGTACTTC.

This chain uses TRBV7-7 with TRBJ2-1, with 12 positions matching TRBD2. This CDR3 spans 15 amino acids. From germline, CDR1 is SSHAT and CDR2 FNYEAQ (reference sequence). Unmatched junction bases numbered 2, after V lost 1 base and J lost 7 bases. In DNA form, the CDR3 reads TGTGCCAGCAGCTTAGGGACTAGCGGGGAAAATGAGCAGTTCTTC. It codes for CASSLGTSGENEQFF.

In DNA, the CDR3 is TGTGCCAGCAGCTTAGTAGGGCAACAGGGGAATGGGAATGAGCAGTTCTTC. Translation gives CASSLVGQQGNGNEQFF. V gene TRBV7-9 combines with J gene TRBJ2-1, with 7 nucleotides matching TRBD1. Germline V gene lookup returns CDR1 SEHNR and CDR2 FQNEAQ (reference sequence). V was pared by 1 base and J by 7 bases, with 13 bases of the junction left unmatched. The CDR3 spans 17 residues.

The rearrangement joins TRBV19 to TRBJ1-1; TRBD1 aligns across 8 bases. The CDR3 spans 14 residues. Germline loops: CDR1 LNHDA, CDR2 SQIVND (reference sequence). J was trimmed by 4 bases and V by 5 bases; bases with no gene match: 6. The CDR3: CASSPRGLSTEAFF. CDR3 sequence (DNA): TGTGCCAGTAGTCCCAGGGGGCTAAGCACTGAAGCTTTCTTT.

V is TRBV20-1 and J is TRBJ1-3; D is unclear. CDR3 length: 11 residues. CDR1 and CDR2 from the germline V gene are DFQATT and SNEGSKA (reference sequence). The V and J ends lost 1 base and 5 bases respectively, with 3 bases between them. The CDR3 reads CSARGRNTIYF. The CDR3 DNA reads as TGCAGTGCTAGAGGGCGAAACACCATATATTTT.

V gene TRBV9 combines with J gene TRBJ2-5, with 11 bases aligning to TRBD2. The CDR3 has 16 residues. CDR1 is SGDLS, CDR2 YYNGEE, per germline. The J segment lost 2 bases and the V segment lost 3 bases, leaving 6 bases of the junction unmatched. CDR3 DNA: TGTGCCAGCAGCGCGGGGCCTAGCGGGAGGCAAGAGACCCAGTACTTC. This codes for CASSAGPSGRQETQYF.

The CDR3: CASSRLQEQFF. DNA of the CDR3: TGTGCCAGCAGCCGACTACAGGAGCAGTTCTTC. This rearrangement joins TRBV11-2 to TRBJ2-1; D may be TRBD2 (5 bases). Germline V lookup: CDR1 SGHAT, CDR2 FQNNGV. Trimming removed 5 bases from V and 10 bases from J, with 9 bases in between. This CDR3 has 11 residues.

In this sample, this clone turned up once. The chain links TRBV25-1 to TRBJ1-1, with 9 bases identical to TRBD1. The CDR3 loop spans 16 amino acids. Germline CDR1 reads MGHDK; CDR2 reads SYGVNS. The junction had 11 bases not matched to a gene; V was cut back by 5 bases and J by 4 bases. CDR3 in DNA: TGTGCCAGCAGTAGCGTCCCGGGACAGGGTCCCACTGAAGCTTTCTTT. Residues: CASSSVPGQGPTEAFF.

The chain joins TRBV14 to TRBJ2-2, with TRBD1 as a possible D gene (5 bases). Germline V gives CDR1 SGHDN, CDR2 FVKESK. V was pared by 8 bases and J by 4 bases, with 11 bases between. The CDR3 totals 13 residues. The CDR3 region has the DNA TGTGCCAGCCAAAAAGACAGCACCGGGGAGCTGTTTTTT. This codes for CASQKDSTGELFF.

This chain joins TRBV19 and TRBJ1-1; D not resolved. Trimming pared 4 bases from V and 1 base from J, leaving 7 bases between. This CDR3 is built from 13 residues. The germline V gene encodes CDR1 LNHDA and CDR2 SQIVND (reference sequence). The CDR3 loop is CASSRTTNTEAFF. CDR3 bases: TGTGCCAGTAGTAGAACTACGAACACTGAAGCTTTCTTT. Full variable domain (remainder filled in from reference TRBV19 and TRBJ1-1): DGGITQSPKYLFRKEGQNVTLSCEQNLNHDAMYWYRQDPGQGLRLIYYSQIVNDFQKGDIAEGYSVSREKKESFPLTVTSAQKNPTAFYLCASSRTTNTEAFFGQGTRLTVV.

The CDR3 here is CASSSRTVGSEAFF. DNA of the CDR3: TGTGCCAGTAGTTCTCGGACAGTCGGTAGTGAAGCTTTCTTT. The rearrangement uses TRBV19 and TRBJ1-1, with D possibly being TRBD1 (6 bases). V lost 5 bases to trimming and J lost 7 bases, with 17 bases between them. In germline, CDR1 is LNHDA, CDR2 SQIVND (reference sequence). The CDR3 has 14 residues.

The chain combines TRBV6-5 with TRBJ1-2; 7 positions match TRBD1. CDR1 and CDR2 (germline): MNHEY, SVGAGI. J gave up 8 bases and V 6 bases, and 12 bases lay outside the gene matches. CDR3 size: 14 residues. CDR3 sequence reads: CASSQYRQGVGYTF. CDR3 in DNA: TGTGCCAGCAGCCAGTACAGGCAGGGGGTCGGCTACACCTTC.

This clone was found once. The rearrangement uses TRBV27 and TRBJ1-6; possible D gene TRBD1, 5 bases. V was clipped by 7 bases and J by 7 bases, with 14 bases between them. This CDR3 contains 14 residues. Germline V lookup: CDR1 MNHEY, CDR2 SMNVEV (reference sequence). The CDR3 DNA reads as TGTGCCAGCATGGGGGGAATGACAAATTCACCCCTCCACTTT. It encodes CASMGGMTNSPLHF.

CDR3 sequence: CASSLGRITGTYGYTF. The CDR3 nucleotides are TGTGCCAGCAGCTTAGGTAGGATTACAGGGACCTATGGCTACACCTTC. The chain links TRBV13 to TRBJ1-2, with a possible D match to TRBD1 (6 bases). CDR1 is PRHDT, CDR2 FYEKMQ, per germline (reference sequence). V was trimmed by 0 bases and J by 4 bases, leaving 15 bases between them. This CDR3 is built from 16 residues.

This sequence joins TRBV5-6 and TRBJ2-4; TRBD2 matches 13 bases. Per germline, CDR1 SGHDT and CDR2 YYEEEE. V shed 4 bases and J 4 bases; nucleotides not matched to a gene: 5. This CDR3 spans 16 amino acids. The CDR3 reads CASSHETSGGKNIQYF. The CDR3 DNA is TGTGCCAGCAGCCACGAGACTAGCGGGGGGAAAAACATTCAGTACTTC. Filled out from reference TRBV5-6 and TRBJ2-4, the complete variable domain reads DAGVTQSPTHLIKTRGQQVTLRCSPKSGHDTVSWYQQALGQGPQFIFQYYEEEERQRGNFPDRFSGHQFPNYSSELNVNALLLGDSALYLCASSHETSGGKNIQYFGAGTRLSVL.

This clone was seen once. V and J are TRBV4-1 and TRBJ1-6, with D tentatively TRBD1 (6 bases). The V gene lost 2 bases and the J gene lost 5 bases, with 13 bases spanning the gap. The CDR3 extends over 16 amino acids. CDR1 MGHRA and CDR2 YSYEKL come from the germline V gene. The CDR3 loop reads CASSQTPGQDNSPLHF. The CDR3 nucleotides are TGCGCCAGCAGCCAAACTCCGGGACAAGATAATTCACCCCTCCACTTT.

The chain links TRBV11-2 to TRBJ1-1; 7 nucleotides align to TRBD1. V lost 5 bases to trimming and J lost 3 bases; unmatched junction nucleotides: 6. CDR3 size: 14 residues. Germline lookup yields CDR1 SGHAT and CDR2 FQNNGV. CDR3 in amino acids: CASSQMTGHTEAFF. The CDR3, as DNA: TGTGCCAGCAGCCAGATGACAGGGCACACTGAAGCTTTCTTT.

The chain has TRBV3-1 (or the pseudogene TRBV3-2) and TRBJ1-4, with D possibly matching TRBD1 (5 bases). CDR3 length: 14 residues. V was pared by 4 bases and J by 4 bases, with 10 bases between. Germline lookup yields CDR1 LGHDT and CDR2 YNNKEL (reference sequence). The CDR3 region is CASSRTGSNEKLFF. For the CDR3, the DNA is TGTGCCAGCAGCCGAACAGGAAGTAATGAAAAACTGTTTTTT.

This chain connects TRBV7-8 to TRBJ2-2; the match to TRBD2 covers 11 bases. Per germline, CDR1 SGHVS and CDR2 FQNEAQ. Trimming took 6 bases from V and 5 from J; bases not matched to a gene: 11. There are 17 residues in the CDR3. CDR3 DNA sequence: TGTGCCAGCAGACCTTGGGACCTAGCGGGAGGTACCGGGGAGCTGTTTTTT. Its protein is CASRPWDLAGGTGELFF. Full variable domain (rest looked up from reference TRBV7-8 and TRBJ2-2): GAGVSQSPRYKVAKRGQDVALRCDPISGHVSLFWYQQALGQGPEFLTYFQNEAQLDKSGLPSDRFFAERPEGSVSTLKIQRTQQEDSAVYLCASRPWDLAGGTGELFFGEGSRLTVL.

V gene TRBV5-1 combines with J gene TRBJ2-1; D is ambiguous. The CDR3 has 16 residues. Germline CDR1 reads SGHRS; CDR2 reads YFSETQ. Trimming took off 4 bases at V and 2 bases at J, with 16 bases between the two ends. The CDR3 DNA reads as TGCGCCAGCAGCCGAGGCCCTTCCCAGCCCTACAATGAGCAGTTCTTC. This translates into CASSRGPSQPYNEQFF. The variable domain in full, with the rest retrieved from reference TRBV5-1 and TRBJ2-1, is KAGVTQTPRYLIKTRGQQVTLSCSPISGHRSVSWYQQTPGQGLQFLFEYFSETQRNKGNFPGRFSGRQFSNSRSEMNVSTLELGDSALYLCASSRGPSQPYNEQFFGPGTRLTVL.

The J gene is TRBJ1-4, the V gene TRBV5-3, with D perhaps matching TRBD1 (5 bases). TRBV5-3 is an open reading frame whose function is uncertain. The CDR3 length is 17 residues. V was shortened by 6 bases and J by 4 bases, with 22 bases between the two germline ends. In nucleotides, the CDR3 is TGTGCCAGAAAAAAGCGGGGCAAAGAATTCCGTAATGAAAAACTGTTTTTT. Translation: CARKKRGKEFRNEKLFF.

This chain links TRBV20-1 with TRBJ2-5; 8 nucleotides agree with TRBD2. CDR1 is DFQATT and CDR2 is SNEGSKA in the germline V gene (reference sequence). The CDR3 sequence is 15 residues long. V lost 3 bases and J lost 5; bases outside the gene matches: 11. The CDR3 loop is CSASSPSGLGETQYF. The CDR3 bases are TGCAGTGCTAGTTCGCCTAGCGGGTTAGGGGAGACCCAGTACTTC.

The chain links TRBV19 to TRBJ2-7; 10 bases map to TRBD2. CDR3 length: 14 residues. Germline CDR1 and CDR2: LNHDA and SQIVND (reference sequence). The V segment lost 5 bases and the J segment 6 bases; nucleotides outside the gene matches: 7. CDR3 nucleotides: TGTGCCAGTAGTTCGGGCCTAGCGGGAGTCGAGCAGTACTTC. This translates into CASSSGLAGVEQYF.

The chain employs TRBV19 and TRBJ2-7; 9 bases are shared with TRBD1. The V and J ends lost 7 bases and 6 bases, in that order; junction bases with no gene match: 10. The length of the CDR3 is 14 residues. The germline V gene has CDR1 LNHDA and CDR2 SQIVND (reference sequence). CDR3 residues: CASNPGTGRVEQYF. Written as DNA, the CDR3 is TGTGCCAGTAACCCAGGGACAGGGAGGGTCGAGCAGTACTTC. The full variable domain, with the rest looked up from reference TRBV19 and TRBJ2-7, is DGGITQSPKYLFRKEGQNVTLSCEQNLNHDAMYWYRQDPGQGLRLIYYSQIVNDFQKGDIAEGYSVSREKKESFPLTVTSAQKNPTAFYLCASNPGTGRVEQYFGPGTRLTVT.

This clone was recorded only once. The genes are TRBV6-5 and TRBJ2-2; D not certain. V shed 0 bases and J shed 2 bases, with 10 bases lying between them. The germline CDR1 and CDR2 sequences are MNHEY and SVGAGI. The CDR3 has 16 residues. The CDR3 DNA follows: TGTGCCAGCAGTTACTCGCCCGGGTCCAACACCGGGGAGCTGTTTTTT. Encoded protein: CASSYSPGSNTGELFF.

V is TRBV6-5 and J is TRBJ1-1; D gene uncertain. CDR3 size: 14 residues. V lost 0 bases, J lost 1 base, and 6 bases lay in between. Germline CDR1 reads MNHEY; CDR2 reads SVGAGI. This chain's CDR3 is CASSYSPGNTEAFF. The CDR3 DNA sequence: TGTGCCAGCAGTTACTCGCCAGGGAACACTGAAGCTTTCTTT.

The V call is TRBV5-1, the J call TRBJ2-3; no definite D call. CDR1 and CDR2 (germline): SGHRS, YFSETQ. Deletions cut 2 bases from V and 6 bases from J, with 10 bases between. The CDR3 consists of 13 residues. CDR3 loop: CASSFSEADTQYF. The CDR3 DNA follows: TGCGCCAGCAGCTTCTCTGAAGCTGATACGCAGTATTTT.